The rows below give T cell receptor beta chains drawn from one sample of a study of identical twins. TCRdb called the 5' RACE reads again in MiXCR, with one record for every CDR3 protein. This repertoire shows about 280,000 distinct CDR3 sequences, 8% to 9% found once; its top ten account for approximately 2.1%. Another study also made use of these data, one on yellow fever vaccine responses in identical twins.

The sample taken for sequencing was memory (CD45RO+) T cells sorted from blood. The origin of the receptors is a woman in her late teens or twenties in good health. The CDR3 runs from the conserved cysteine through the conserved F or W. A D gene is named only where the DNA matches it firmly. Size tells how often a clone was seen (once, few, many) or the class of an expanded clone, and some rows leave it out.

v_gene	d_gene	j_gene	abundance	CDR3aa	CDR3nt
TRBV24-1	NA	TRBJ2-1	many	CATSDRRHEQFF	TGTGCCACCAGTGACCGACGCCATGAGCAGTTCTTC
TRBV11-2	NA	TRBJ1-1	NA	CASSRQHNTEAFF	TGTGCCAGCAGTCGACAGCACAACACTGAAGCTTTCTTT
TRBV7-9	TRBD2	TRBJ2-1	many	CASSSRTSRNEQFF	TGTGCCAGCAGCTCCAGGACTAGCAGAAATGAGCAGTTCTTC
TRBV5-1	TRBD1	TRBJ2-2	many	CASSPGQGAKETGELFF	TGCGCCAGCAGCCCGGGACAGGGGGCGAAGGAAACCGGGGAGCTGTTTTTT
TRBV12-3/TRBV12-4	TRBD2	TRBJ2-5	many	CASSPRLAGIETQYF	TGTGCCAGCAGTCCTCGACTAGCGGGGATCGAGACCCAGTACTTC
TRBV5-5	NA	TRBJ1-1	many	CASRLEGQIMNTEAFF	TGTGCCAGCCGACTTGAAGGGCAGATCATGAACACTGAAGCTTTCTTT
TRBV7-8	TRBD2	TRBJ2-1	many	CASSFLSLAAVVNEQFF	TGTGCCAGCAGCTTTCTTTCCCTAGCGGCAGTTGTCAATGAGCAGTTCTTC
TRBV6-1	NA	TRBJ1-2	NA	CASSEAHQSGYTF	TGTGCCAGCAGTGAAGCGCACCAGTCTGGCTACACCTTC
TRBV20-1	NA	TRBJ2-7	few	CSARVFRDGEQYF	TGCAGTGCTAGGGTCTTCAGGGACGGCGAGCAGTACTTC
TRBV5-1	NA	TRBJ1-4	many	CASSPNTGSNEKLFF	TGCGCCAGCAGCCCGAATACAGGGAGCAATGAAAAACTGTTTTTT
TRBV6-1	TRBD2	TRBJ2-2	NA	CASKKGTSGTGELFF	TGTGCCAGCAAAAAGGGGACTAGCGGAACCGGGGAGCTGTTTTTT
TRBV20-1	TRBD2	TRBJ2-3	NA	CSALREGPTDTQYF	TGCAGTGCTCTGCGGGAGGGCCCCACAGATACGCAGTATTTT
TRBV20-1	NA	TRBJ1-2	NA	CSARDPGSNYGYTF	TGCAGTGCTAGAGACCCGGGATCAAACTATGGCTACACCTTC
TRBV29-1	NA	TRBJ1-4	NA	CSVEGQWGEKLFF	TGCAGCGTTGAAGGACAGTGGGGCGAAAAACTGTTTTTT
TRBV28	NA	TRBJ1-1	NA	CASSLWDSAFEAFF	TGTGCCAGCAGTTTATGGGACAGCGCTTTTGAAGCTTTCTTT
TRBV5-1	TRBD2	TRBJ2-7	few	CASSLSLAASTLTKAYEQYF	TGCGCCAGCAGCTTGTCGCTAGCGGCAAGCACTTTGACAAAGGCCTACGAGCAGTACTTC